This TCR beta chain comes out of a study of tumor-infiltrating lymphocytes in primary liver carcinoma. Study overall: The tumors ranged from about 4.2 to 11 cm across and fell within stage T1-T3 N0M0.

Germline lookup yields CDR1 MNHNS and CDR2 SASEGT. The CDR3 loop spans 14 amino acids. With 7 bases removed from V and 2 bases from J, the gap between germline ends came to 11 bases. Starting material of 500 to 600 ng total RNA yielded TCR beta cDNA via a constant-region primer. Libraries of TCR beta came from three nested multiplex PCR rounds with slightly modified ARM-PCR. Two initial PCR rounds of about 10 cycles each paired TRBV1-TRBV30 forward primers with a C-beta reverse primer. TCRdb fed the multiplex PCR reads into MiXCR, producing one record per CDR3 protein. Of about 330,000 distinct CDR3 sequences listed, roughly 61% were seen once; the top ten hold approximately 5.9%. The study extracted blood RNA from unsorted whole blood and also extracted germline DNA. This clonotype appeared many times.

The clonotype comes from a man aged 40-50 years with primary liver carcinoma and hepatitis B virus infection. V and J are TRBV6-1 and TRBJ2-2; D may correspond to TRBD1 or TRBD2 (5 bases each). Sequenced material: peripheral blood. In nucleotides, the CDR3 is TGTGCCAGCAACATCGGGGCTAACACCGGGGAGCTGTTTTTT. Residues: CASNIGANTGELFF.